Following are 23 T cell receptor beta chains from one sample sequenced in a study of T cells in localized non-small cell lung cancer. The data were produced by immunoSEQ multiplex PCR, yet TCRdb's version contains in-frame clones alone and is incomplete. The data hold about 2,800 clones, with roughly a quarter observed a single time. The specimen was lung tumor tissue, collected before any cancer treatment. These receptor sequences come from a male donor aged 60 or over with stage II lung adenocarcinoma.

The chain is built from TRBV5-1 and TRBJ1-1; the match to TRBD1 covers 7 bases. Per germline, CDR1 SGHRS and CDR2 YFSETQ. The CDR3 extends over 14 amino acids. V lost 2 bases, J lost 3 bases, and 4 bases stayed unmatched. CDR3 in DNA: TGCGCCAGCAGCTTACAGGGGCGGGACACTGAAGCTTTCTTT. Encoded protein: CASSLQGRDTEAFF.

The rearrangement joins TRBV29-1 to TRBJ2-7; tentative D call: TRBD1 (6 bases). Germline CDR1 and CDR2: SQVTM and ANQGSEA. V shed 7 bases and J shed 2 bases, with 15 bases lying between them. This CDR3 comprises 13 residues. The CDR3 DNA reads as TGCAGCGCCTCAGACAGGTTAGCCTACGAGCAGTACTTC. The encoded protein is CSASDRLAYEQYF.

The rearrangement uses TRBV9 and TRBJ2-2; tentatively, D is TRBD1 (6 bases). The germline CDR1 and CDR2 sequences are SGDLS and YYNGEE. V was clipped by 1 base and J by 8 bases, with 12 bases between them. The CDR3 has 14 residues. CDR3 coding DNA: TGTGCCAGCAGCGTACCGACACAGGGAGGGGAGCTGTTTTTT. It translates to CASSVPTQGGELFF.

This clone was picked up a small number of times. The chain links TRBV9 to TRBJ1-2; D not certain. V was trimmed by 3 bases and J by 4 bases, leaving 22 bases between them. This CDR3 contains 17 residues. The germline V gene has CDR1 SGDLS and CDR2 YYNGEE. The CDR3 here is CASSGAPTDTRIYGYTF. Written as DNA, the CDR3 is TGTGCCAGCAGCGGAGCCCCGACCGACACTCGCATCTATGGCTACACCTTC. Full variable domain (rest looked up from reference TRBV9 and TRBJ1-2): DSGVTQTPKHLITATGQRVTLRCSPRSGDLSVYWYQQSLDQGLQFLIQYYNGEERAKGNILERFSAQQFPDLHSELNLSSLELGDSALYFCASSGAPTDTRIYGYTFGSGTRLTVV.

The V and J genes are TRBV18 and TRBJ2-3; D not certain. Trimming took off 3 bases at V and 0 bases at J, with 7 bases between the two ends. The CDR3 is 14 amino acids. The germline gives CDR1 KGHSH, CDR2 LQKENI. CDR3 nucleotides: TGTGCCAGCTCACCGGGTAGGAGCACAGATACGCAGTATTTT. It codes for CASSPGRSTDTQYF.

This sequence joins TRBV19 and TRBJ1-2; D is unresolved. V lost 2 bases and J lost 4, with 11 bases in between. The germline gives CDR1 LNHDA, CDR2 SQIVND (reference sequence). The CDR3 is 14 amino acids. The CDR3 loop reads CASSILRAGYGYTF. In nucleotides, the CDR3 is TGTGCCAGTAGTATACTAAGGGCGGGCTATGGCTACACCTTC.

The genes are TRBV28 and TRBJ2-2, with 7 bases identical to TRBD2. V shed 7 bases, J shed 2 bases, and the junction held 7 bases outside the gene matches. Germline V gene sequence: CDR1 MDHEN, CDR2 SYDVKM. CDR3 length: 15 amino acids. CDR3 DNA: TGTGCCAGCACTAGAAAGCGGGGCAACACCGGGGAGCTGTTTTTT. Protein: CASTRKRGNTGELFF. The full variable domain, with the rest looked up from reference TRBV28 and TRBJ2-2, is DVKVTQSSRYLVKRTGEKVFLECVQDMDHENMFWYRQDPGLGLRLIYFSYDVKMKEKGDIPEGYSVSREKKERFSLILESASTNQTSMYLCASTRKRGNTGELFFGEGSRLTVL.

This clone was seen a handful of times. CDR3 DNA sequence: TGCAGCGTCCAGCCCCTAGCAGAGACCCAGTACTTC. Translating it yields CSVQPLAETQYF. The chain combines TRBV29-1 with TRBJ2-5, with D perhaps TRBD2 (5 bases). The germline gives CDR1 SQVTM, CDR2 ANQGSEA. The CDR3 runs to 12 residues. Between the trimmed V and J ends, which lost 6 bases and 4 bases, there was a span of 12 bases.

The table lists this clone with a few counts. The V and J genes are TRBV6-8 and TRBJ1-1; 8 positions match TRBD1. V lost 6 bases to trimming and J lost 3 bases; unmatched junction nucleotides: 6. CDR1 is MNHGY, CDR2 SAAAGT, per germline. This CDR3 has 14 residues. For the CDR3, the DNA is TGTGCCAGCAGGACGCAGGGGGCGGACACTGAAGCTTTCTTT. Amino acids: CASRTQGADTEAFF.

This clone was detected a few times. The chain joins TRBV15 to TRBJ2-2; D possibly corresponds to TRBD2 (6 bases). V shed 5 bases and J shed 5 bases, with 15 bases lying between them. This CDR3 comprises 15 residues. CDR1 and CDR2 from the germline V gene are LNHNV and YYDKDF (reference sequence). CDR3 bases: TGTGCCACCAGCTCCGCGGGACCGGGGACCGGGGAGCTGTTTTTT. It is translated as CATSSAGPGTGELFF.

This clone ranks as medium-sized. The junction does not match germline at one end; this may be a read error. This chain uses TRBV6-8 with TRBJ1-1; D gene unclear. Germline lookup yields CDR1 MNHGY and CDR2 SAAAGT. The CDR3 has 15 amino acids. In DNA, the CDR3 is TGTGCCAGCAGTGACTCGAGGCCGGCGTACACTGAAGCTTTCTTT. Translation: CASSDSRPAYTEAFF.

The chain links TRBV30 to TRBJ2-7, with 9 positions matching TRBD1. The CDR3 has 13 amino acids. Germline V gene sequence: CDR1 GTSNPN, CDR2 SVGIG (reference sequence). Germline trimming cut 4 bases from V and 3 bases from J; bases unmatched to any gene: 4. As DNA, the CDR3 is TGTGCCTGGACCGGGACAGGGAGCTACGAGCAGTACTTC. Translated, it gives CAWTGTGSYEQYF.

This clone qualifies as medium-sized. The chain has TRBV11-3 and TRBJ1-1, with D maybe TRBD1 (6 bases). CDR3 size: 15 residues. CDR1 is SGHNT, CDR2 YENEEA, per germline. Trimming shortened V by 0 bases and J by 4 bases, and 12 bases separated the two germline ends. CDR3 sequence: CASSLDPLRGTEAFF. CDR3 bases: TGTGCCAGCAGCTTAGATCCTCTCAGGGGCACTGAAGCTTTCTTT.

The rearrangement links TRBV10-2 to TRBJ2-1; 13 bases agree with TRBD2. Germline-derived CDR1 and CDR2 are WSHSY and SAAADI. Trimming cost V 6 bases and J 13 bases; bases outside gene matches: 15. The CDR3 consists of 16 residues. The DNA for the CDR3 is TGCGCCAGCAGCGCCGGACTAGCGGGAGTAGTGTCGCGTCAGTTCTTC. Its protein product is CASSAGLAGVVSRQFF.

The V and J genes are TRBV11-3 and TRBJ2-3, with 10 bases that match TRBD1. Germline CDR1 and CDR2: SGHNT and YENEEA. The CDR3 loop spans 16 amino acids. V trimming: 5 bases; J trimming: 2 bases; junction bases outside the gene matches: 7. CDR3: CASSTRDRGTTDTQYF. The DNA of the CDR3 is TGTGCCAGCAGCACCCGGGACAGGGGTACCACAGATACGCAGTATTTT. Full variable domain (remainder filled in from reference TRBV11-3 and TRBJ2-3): EAGVVQSPRYKIIEKKQPVAFWCNPISGHNTLYWYLQNLGQGPELLIRYENEEAVDDSQLPKDRFSAERLKGVDSTLKIQPAELGDSAVYLCASSTRDRGTTDTQYFGPGTRLTVL.

For the CDR3, the DNA is TGCGCCAGCAAGGGAATCGGGACTAGGACCTACAATGAGCAGTTCTTC. This sequence encodes CASKGIGTRTYNEQFF. The gene calls are TRBV5-1 and TRBJ2-1, with 8 bases identical to TRBD2. There are 16 residues in the CDR3. Germline CDR1 is SGHRS and CDR2 is YFSETQ. V gave up 6 bases and J gave up 2 bases; unmatched junction bases: 10. Combining the CDR3 with reference TRBV5-1 and TRBJ2-1 gives the whole variable domain KAGVTQTPRYLIKTRGQQVTLSCSPISGHRSVSWYQQTPGQGLQFLFEYFSETQRNKGNFPGRFSGRQFSNSRSEMNVSTLELGDSALYLCASKGIGTRTYNEQFFGPGTRLTVL.

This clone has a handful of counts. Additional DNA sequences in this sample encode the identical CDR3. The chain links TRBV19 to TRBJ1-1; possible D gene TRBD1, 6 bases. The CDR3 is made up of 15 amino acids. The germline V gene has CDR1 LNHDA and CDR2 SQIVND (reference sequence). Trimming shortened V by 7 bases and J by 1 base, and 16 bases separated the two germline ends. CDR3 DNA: TGTGCCAGTACCCCGACAGGATCGGGGAACACTGAAGCTTTCTTT. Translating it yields CASTPTGSGNTEAFF.

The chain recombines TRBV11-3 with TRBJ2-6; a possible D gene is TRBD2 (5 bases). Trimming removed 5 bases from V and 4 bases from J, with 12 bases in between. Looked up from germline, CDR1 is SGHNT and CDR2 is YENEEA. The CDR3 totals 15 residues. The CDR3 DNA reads TGTGCCAGCAGCCCCCCGGGGAGAGGGGCCAACGTCCTGACTTTC. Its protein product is CASSPPGRGANVLTF.

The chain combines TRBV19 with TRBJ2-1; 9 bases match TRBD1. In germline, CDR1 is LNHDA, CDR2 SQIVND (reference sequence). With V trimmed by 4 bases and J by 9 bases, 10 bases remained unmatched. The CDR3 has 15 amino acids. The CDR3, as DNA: TGTGCCAGTAGTAAATCAAGGACAGGGGAAGCTGAGCAGTTCTTC. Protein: CASSKSRTGEAEQFF.

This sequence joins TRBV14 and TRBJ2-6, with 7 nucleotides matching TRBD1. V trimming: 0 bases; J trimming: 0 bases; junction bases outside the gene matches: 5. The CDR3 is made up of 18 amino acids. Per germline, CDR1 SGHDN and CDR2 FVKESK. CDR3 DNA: TGTGCCAGCAGCCAAGATGCTGGGGACAGCTCTGGGGCCAACGTCCTGACTTTC. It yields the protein CASSQDAGDSSGANVLTF.

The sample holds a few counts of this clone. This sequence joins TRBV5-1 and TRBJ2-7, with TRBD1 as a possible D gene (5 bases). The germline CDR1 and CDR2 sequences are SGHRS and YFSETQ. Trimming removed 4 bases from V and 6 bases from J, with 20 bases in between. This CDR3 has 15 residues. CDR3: CASSQDEARVSEQYF. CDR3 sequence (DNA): TGCGCCAGCAGCCAAGATGAGGCCAGGGTTTCCGAGCAGTACTTC.

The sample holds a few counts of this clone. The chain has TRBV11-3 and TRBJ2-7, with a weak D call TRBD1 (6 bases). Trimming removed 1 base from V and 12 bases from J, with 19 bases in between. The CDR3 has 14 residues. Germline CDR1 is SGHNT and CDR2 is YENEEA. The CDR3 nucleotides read TGTGCCAGCAGCTTAGGGGGGACATTGCGAGAGGCGTACTTC. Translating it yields CASSLGGTLREAYF. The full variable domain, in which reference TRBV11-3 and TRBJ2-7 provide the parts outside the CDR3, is EAGVVQSPRYKIIEKKQPVAFWCNPISGHNTLYWYLQNLGQGPELLIRYENEEAVDDSQLPKDRFSAERLKGVDSTLKIQPAELGDSAVYLCASSLGGTLREAYFGPGTRLTVT.

CDR3 bases: TGTGCCAGTATCAAAGAACCGGGACTAGCGGGCGATGAGCAGTTCTTC. Translating gives CASIKEPGLAGDEQFF. This chain joins TRBV19 and TRBJ2-1; the match to TRBD2 covers 12 bases. The CDR3 sequence is 16 residues long. Germline V CDR1 and CDR2: LNHDA, SQIVND (reference sequence). Losses at the gene ends were 7 bases for V and 8 bases for J; bases not matched to a gene: 12.